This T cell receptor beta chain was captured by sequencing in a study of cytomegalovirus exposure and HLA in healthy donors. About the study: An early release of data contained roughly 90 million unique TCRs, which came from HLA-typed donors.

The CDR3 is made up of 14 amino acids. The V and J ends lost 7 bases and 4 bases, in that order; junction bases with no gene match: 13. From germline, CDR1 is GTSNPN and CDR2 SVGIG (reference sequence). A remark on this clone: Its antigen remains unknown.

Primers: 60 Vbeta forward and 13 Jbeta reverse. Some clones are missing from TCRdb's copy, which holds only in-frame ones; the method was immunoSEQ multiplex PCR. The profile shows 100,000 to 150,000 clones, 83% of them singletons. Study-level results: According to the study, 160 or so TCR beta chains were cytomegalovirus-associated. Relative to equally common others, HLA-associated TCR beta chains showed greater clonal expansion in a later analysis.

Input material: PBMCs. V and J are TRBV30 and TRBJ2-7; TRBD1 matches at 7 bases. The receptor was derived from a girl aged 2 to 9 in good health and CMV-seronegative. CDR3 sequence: CAFLGQVNSYEQYF. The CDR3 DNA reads TGTGCCTTTCTTGGACAGGTCAATAGTTACGAGCAGTACTTC.